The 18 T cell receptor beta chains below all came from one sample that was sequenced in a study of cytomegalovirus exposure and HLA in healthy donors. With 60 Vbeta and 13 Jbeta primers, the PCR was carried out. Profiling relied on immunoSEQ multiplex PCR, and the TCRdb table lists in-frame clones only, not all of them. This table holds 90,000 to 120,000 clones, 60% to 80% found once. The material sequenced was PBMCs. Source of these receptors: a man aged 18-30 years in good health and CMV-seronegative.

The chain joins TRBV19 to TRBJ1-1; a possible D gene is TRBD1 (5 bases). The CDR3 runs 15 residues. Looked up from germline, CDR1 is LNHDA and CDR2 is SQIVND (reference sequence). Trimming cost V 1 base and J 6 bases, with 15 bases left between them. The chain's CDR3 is CASSIASGWDSEAFF. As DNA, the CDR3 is TGTGCCAGTAGTATAGCCTCCGGCTGGGACTCTGAAGCTTTCTTT.

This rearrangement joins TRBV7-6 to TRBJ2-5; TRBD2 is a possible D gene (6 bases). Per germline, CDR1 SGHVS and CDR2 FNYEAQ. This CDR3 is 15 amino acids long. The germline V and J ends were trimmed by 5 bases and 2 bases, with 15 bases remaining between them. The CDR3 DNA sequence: TGTGCCAGCAGCGCGACTCCGGGGGTTCAAGAGACCCAGTACTTC. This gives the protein CASSATPGVQETQYF.

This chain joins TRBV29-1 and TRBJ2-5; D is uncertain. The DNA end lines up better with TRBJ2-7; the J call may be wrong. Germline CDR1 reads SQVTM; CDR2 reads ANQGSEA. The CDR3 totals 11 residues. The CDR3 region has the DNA TGCAGCGTTGCCGGAGCCTACGAGCAGTACTTC. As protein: CSVAGAYEQYF.

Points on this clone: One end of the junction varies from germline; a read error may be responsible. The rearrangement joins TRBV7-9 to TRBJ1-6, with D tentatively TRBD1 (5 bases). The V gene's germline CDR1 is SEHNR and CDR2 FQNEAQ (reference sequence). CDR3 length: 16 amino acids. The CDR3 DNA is TGTTCCAGCAGCTTAACGAGACAGCTTAATAATTCACCCCTCCACTTT. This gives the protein CSSSLTRQLNNSPLHF.

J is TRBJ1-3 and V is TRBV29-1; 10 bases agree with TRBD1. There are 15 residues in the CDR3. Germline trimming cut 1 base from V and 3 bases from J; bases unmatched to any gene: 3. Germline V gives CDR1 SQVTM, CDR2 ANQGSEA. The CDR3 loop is CSVEGTGGGGNTIYF. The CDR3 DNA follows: TGCAGCGTTGAAGGGACAGGGGGAGGTGGAAACACCATATATTTT.

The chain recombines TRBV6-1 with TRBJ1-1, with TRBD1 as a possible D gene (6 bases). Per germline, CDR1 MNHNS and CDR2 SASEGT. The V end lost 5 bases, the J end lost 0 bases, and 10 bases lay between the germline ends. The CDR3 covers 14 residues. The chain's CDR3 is CASSSRQVNTEAFF. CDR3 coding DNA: TGTGCCAGCAGTTCTCGACAGGTGAACACTGAAGCTTTCTTT.

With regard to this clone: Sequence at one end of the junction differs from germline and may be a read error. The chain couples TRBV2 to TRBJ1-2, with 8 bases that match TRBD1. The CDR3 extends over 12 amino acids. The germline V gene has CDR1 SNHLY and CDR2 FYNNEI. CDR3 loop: CASITGTGGYPF. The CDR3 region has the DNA TGTGCCAGCATTACCGGGACAGGAGGCTACCCCTTC.

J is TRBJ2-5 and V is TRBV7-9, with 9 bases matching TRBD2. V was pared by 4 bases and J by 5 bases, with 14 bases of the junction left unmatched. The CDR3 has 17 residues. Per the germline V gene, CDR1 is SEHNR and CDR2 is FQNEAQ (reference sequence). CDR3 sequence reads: CASSSPPGGGALETQYF. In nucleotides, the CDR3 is TGTGCCAGCAGCTCCCCCCCTGGCGGGGGGGCCCTGGAGACCCAGTACTTC. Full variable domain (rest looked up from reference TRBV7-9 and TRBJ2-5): DTGVSQNPRHKITKRGQNVTFRCDPISEHNRLYWYRQTLGQGPEFLTYFQNEAQLEKSRLLSDRFSAERPKGSFSTLEIQRTEQGDSAMYLCASSSPPGGGALETQYFGPGTRLLVL.

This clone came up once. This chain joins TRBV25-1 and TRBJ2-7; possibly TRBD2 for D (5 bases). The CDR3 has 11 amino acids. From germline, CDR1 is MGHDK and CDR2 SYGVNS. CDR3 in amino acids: CASYTRDEQYF. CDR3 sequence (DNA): TGTGCTTCGTACACTAGGGACGAGCAGTACTTC.

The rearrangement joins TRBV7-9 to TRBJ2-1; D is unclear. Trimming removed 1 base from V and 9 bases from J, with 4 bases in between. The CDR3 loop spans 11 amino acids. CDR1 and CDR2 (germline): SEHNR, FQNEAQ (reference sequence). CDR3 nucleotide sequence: TGTGCCAGCAGCTTAGTGAGTGAGCAGTTCTTC. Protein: CASSLVSEQFF.

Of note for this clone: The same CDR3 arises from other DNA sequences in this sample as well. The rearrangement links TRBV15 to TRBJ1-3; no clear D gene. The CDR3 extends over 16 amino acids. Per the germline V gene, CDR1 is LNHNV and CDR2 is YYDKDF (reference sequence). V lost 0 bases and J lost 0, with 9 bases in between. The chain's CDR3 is CATSREAGTSGNTIYF. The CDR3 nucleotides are TGTGCCACCAGCAGAGAAGCAGGAACCTCTGGAAACACCATATATTTT.

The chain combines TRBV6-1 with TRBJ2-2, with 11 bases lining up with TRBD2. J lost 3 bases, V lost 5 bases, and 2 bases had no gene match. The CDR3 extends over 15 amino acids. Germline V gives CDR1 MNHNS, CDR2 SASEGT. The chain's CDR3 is CASSKLAGDTGELFF. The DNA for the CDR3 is TGTGCCAGCAGTAAACTAGCGGGGGACACCGGGGAGCTGTTTTTT.

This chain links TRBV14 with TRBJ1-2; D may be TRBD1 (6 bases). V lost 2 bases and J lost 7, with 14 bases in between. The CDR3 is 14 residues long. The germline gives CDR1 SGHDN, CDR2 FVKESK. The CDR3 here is CASSQNTGSGGYTF. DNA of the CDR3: TGTGCCAGCAGCCAAAATACAGGGTCCGGTGGCTACACCTTC. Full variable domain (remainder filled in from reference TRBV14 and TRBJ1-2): EAGVTQFPSHSVIEKGQTVTLRCDPISGHDNLYWYRRVMGKEIKFLLHFVKESKQDESGMPNNRFLAERTGGTYSTLKVQPAELEDSGVYFCASSQNTGSGGYTFGSGTRLTVV.

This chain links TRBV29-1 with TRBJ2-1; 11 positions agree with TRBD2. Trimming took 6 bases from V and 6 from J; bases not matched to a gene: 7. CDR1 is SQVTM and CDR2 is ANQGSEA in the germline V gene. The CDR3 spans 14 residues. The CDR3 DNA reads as TGCAGCGTACTTAGCGGGGGGGCTGGCAATGAGCAGTTCTTC. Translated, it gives CSVLSGGAGNEQFF.

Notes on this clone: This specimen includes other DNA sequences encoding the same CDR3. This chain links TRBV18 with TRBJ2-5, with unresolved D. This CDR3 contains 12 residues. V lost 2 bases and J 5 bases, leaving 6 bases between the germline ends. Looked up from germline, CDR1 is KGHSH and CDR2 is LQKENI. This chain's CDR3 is CASSPTEETQYF. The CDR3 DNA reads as TGTGCCAGCTCACCAACAGAGGAGACCCAGTACTTC.

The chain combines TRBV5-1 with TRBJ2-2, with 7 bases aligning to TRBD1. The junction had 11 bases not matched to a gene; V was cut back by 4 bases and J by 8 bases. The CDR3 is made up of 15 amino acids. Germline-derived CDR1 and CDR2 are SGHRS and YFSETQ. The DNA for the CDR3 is TGCGCCAGCAGCCTACTCACTACAGGGGAAGGGGAGCTGTTTTTT. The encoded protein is CASSLLTTGEGELFF.

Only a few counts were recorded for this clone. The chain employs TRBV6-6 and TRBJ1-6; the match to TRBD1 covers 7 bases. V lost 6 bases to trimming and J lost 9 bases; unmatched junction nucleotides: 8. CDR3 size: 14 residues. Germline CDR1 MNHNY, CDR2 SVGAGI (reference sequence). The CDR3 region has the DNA TGTGCCAGCAGCCGACAGGGAGAGATTTCACCCCTCCACTTT. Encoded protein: CASSRQGEISPLHF.

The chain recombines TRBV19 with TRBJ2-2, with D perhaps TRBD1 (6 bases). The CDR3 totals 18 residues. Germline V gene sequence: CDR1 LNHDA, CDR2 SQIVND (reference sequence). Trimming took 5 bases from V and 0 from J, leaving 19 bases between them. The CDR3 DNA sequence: TGTGCCAGTAGTTCAACAGGGCCCCATGGATCGAACACCGGGGAGCTGTTTTTT. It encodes CASSSTGPHGSNTGELFF. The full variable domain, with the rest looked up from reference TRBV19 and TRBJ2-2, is DGGITQSPKYLFRKEGQNVTLSCEQNLNHDAMYWYRQDPGQGLRLIYYSQIVNDFQKGDIAEGYSVSREKKESFPLTVTSAQKNPTAFYLCASSSTGPHGSNTGELFFGEGSRLTVL.